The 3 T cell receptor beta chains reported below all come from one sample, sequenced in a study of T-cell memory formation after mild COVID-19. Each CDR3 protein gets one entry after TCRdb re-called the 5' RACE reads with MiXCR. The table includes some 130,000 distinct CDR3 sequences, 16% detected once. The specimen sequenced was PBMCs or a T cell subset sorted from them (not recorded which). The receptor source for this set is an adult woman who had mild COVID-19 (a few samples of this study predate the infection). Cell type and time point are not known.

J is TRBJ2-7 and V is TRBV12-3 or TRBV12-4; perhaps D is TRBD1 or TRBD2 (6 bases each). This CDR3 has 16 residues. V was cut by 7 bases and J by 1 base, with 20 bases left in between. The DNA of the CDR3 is TGTGCCAGCAAGGGGGGTGGAGGGTTAAAGTCCTACGAGCAGTACTTC. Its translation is CASKGGGGLKSYEQYF.

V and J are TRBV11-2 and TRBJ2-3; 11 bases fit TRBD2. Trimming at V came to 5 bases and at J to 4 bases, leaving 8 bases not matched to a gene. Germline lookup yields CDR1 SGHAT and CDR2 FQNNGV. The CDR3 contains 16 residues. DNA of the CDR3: TGTGCCAGCAGCCCCCTGTCTAGCGGGAGGTCAGATACGCAGTATTTT. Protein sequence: CASSPLSSGRSDTQYF.

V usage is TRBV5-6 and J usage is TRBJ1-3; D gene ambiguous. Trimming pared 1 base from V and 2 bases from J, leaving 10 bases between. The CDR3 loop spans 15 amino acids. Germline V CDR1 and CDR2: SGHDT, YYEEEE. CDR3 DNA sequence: TGTGCCAGCAGCTTGATGACCCTGGCTGGAAACACCATATATTTT. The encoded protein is CASSLMTLAGNTIYF.